The 20 T cell receptor beta chains in this list originate from one sample, sequenced in a study of regulatory T cells in long-lasting Graves disease. Arm-PCR of CDR3 regions and iRepertoire HTBI primers were used to build TCR beta libraries. TCRdb reprocessed the multiplex PCR reads via MiXCR and lists one record per CDR3 protein. The sample has 650,000 to 850,000 distinct CDR3 sequences; 30% are singletons. Specified time point: persistent/refractory GD, antithyroid drugs over 5 years with positive TRAb. The TCR library was made from RNA extracted from PBMCs. The sequences come from peripheral blood mononuclear cells (PBMCs), collected when the disease was refractory, from a patient treated with antithyroid drugs. The source is a female donor with Graves disease.

The V call is TRBV20-1, the J call TRBJ2-5, with D perhaps matching TRBD2 (6 bases). Trimming removed 0 bases at V and 4 bases at J, with 6 bases between. This CDR3 is 12 amino acids long. CDR1 is DFQATT and CDR2 is SNEGSKA in the germline V gene (reference sequence). CDR3 sequence: CSARDGGETQYF. CDR3 in DNA: TGCAGTGCTAGAGACGGGGGAGAGACCCAGTACTTC.

V is TRBV6-1 and J is TRBJ1-6, with a tentative D call TRBD1 (6 bases). CDR1 is MNHNS and CDR2 is SASEGT in the germline V gene. V was clipped by 6 bases and J by 10 bases, with 16 bases between them. CDR3 size: 14 residues. CDR3 protein: CASSVQGVGSPLHF. DNA for the CDR3: TGTGCCAGCAGCGTACAGGGAGTAGGGTCACCCCTCCACTTT.

J is TRBJ1-1 and V is TRBV24-1; no reliable D call. This CDR3 has 13 residues. The germline V gene has CDR1 KGHDR and CDR2 SFDVKD. V was shortened by 3 bases and J by 1 base, with 5 bases between the two germline ends. The CDR3 loop is CATSDRWNTEAFF. The CDR3 DNA is TGTGCCACCAGTGATCGCTGGAACACTGAAGCTTTCTTT.

The chain couples TRBV5-1 to TRBJ1-4; tentative D call: TRBD1 (5 bases). Germline V gene lookup returns CDR1 SGHRS and CDR2 YFSETQ. The V gene lost 2 bases and the J gene lost 3 bases, with 8 bases spanning the gap. The CDR3 consists of 14 residues. CDR3 protein: CASSFWGANEKLFF. CDR3 sequence (DNA): TGCGCCAGCAGCTTCTGGGGGGCTAATGAAAAACTGTTTTTT.

This clonotype appeared a few times. CDR3 nucleotide sequence: TGTGCTAGTGGCCCGAGGAGGGGGCGATATGAGACCCAGTACTTC. Protein: CASGPRRGRYETQYF. This chain joins TRBV12-5 and TRBJ2-5; D is perhaps TRBD1 (7 bases). Trimming pared 6 bases from V and 5 bases from J, leaving 19 bases between. The germline V gene has CDR1 LGHNT and CDR2 FRNRAP. This CDR3 region has 15 residues.

This clonotype was recorded at least ten times. The V call is TRBV11-2, the J call TRBJ2-7, with D possibly TRBD1 on 5 matching bases. Germline loops: CDR1 SGHAT, CDR2 FQNNGV. The V end lost 5 bases, the J end lost 4 bases, and 12 bases lay between the germline ends. The CDR3 has 13 amino acids. CDR3: CASSLYRQYEQYF. Here the CDR3 DNA reads TGTGCCAGCAGCCTCTATAGACAGTACGAGCAGTACTTC.

The chain has TRBV10-1 and TRBJ1-1, with D possibly being TRBD1 (6 bases). V shed 6 bases and J shed 5 bases, with 13 bases lying between them. Germline lookup yields CDR1 WNHNN and CDR2 SYGVQD (reference sequence). This CDR3 has 13 residues. This CDR3 is CASRMDSRTEAFF. The CDR3 bases are TGCGCCAGCAGAATGGACAGTCGGACTGAAGCTTTCTTT.

The chain links TRBV5-1 to TRBJ1-1; D may be TRBD1 (6 bases). Trimming took off 2 bases at V and 4 bases at J, with 12 bases between the two ends. Per the germline V gene, CDR1 is SGHRS and CDR2 is YFSETQ. The CDR3 extends over 14 amino acids. The CDR3 nucleotides read TGCGCCAGCAGCTTTACAGGGCGGGCCACTGAAGCTTTCTTT. Translating gives CASSFTGRATEAFF.

The chain joins TRBV6-2 or TRBV6-3 to TRBJ1-5; the D is unclear. Between the trimmed V and J ends, which lost 7 bases and 6 bases, there was a span of 13 bases. Germline assignment: CDR1 MNHEY and CDR2 SVGEGT. CDR3 length equals 13 residues. The CDR3 DNA is TGTGCCAGCACTGCGGGATTCGGTCAGCCCCAGCATTTT. This codes for CASTAGFGQPQHF.

This clonotype was detected only a few times. This chain links TRBV20-1 with TRBJ1-2; D may be TRBD1 (6 bases). The CDR3 loop spans 15 amino acids. V was pared by 7 bases and J by 3 bases, with 21 bases between. Germline values: CDR1 DFQATT, CDR2 SNEGSKA (reference sequence). The CDR3 nucleotides are TGCAGTGTCTTCATAACAGGGACGTCAGACTATGGCTACACCTTC. Protein product: CSVFITGTSDYGYTF.

The chain employs TRBV27 and TRBJ2-7; 7 bases agree with TRBD1. Germline V gives CDR1 MNHEY, CDR2 SMNVEV (reference sequence). Trimming removed 2 bases from V and 5 bases from J; junction bases left unmatched: 6. This CDR3 comprises 14 residues. The CDR3: CASSLRQGWDEQYF. Written as DNA, the CDR3 is TGTGCCAGCAGTTTAAGACAGGGATGGGACGAGCAGTACTTC.

The chain uses TRBV28 and TRBJ2-5, with TRBD2 matching over 15 bases. The CDR3 is 17 amino acids. Germline trimming cut 7 bases from V and 4 bases from J; bases unmatched to any gene: 10. Per germline, CDR1 MDHEN and CDR2 SYDVKM. The CDR3 loop is CASKGWTSGRGAETQYF. The CDR3 DNA follows: TGTGCCAGCAAAGGTTGGACTAGCGGGAGGGGGGCAGAGACCCAGTACTTC.

The gene calls are TRBV6-1 and TRBJ1-2, with D tentatively TRBD1 (6 bases). The V and J ends lost 6 bases and 4 bases respectively, with 12 bases between them. The CDR3 has 13 residues. CDR1 MNHNS and CDR2 SASEGT come from the germline V gene. The CDR3 DNA sequence: TGTGCCAGCAGGGACAGTCTGGGCTATGGCTACACCTTC. The encoded protein is CASRDSLGYGYTF.

This clonotype showed up many times. V and J are TRBV11-2 and TRBJ1-6, with D unresolved. This CDR3 region has 12 residues. V was pared by 5 bases and J by 14 bases, with 13 bases between. Germline assignment: CDR1 SGHAT and CDR2 FQNNGV. CDR3 in DNA: TGTGCCAGCAGCCGCATTTCCCAGGCCCTCCACTTT. It yields the protein CASSRISQALHF.

The chain links TRBV6-2 or TRBV6-3 to TRBJ1-2; tentatively, D is TRBD1 (6 bases). Trimming removed 0 bases at V and 0 bases at J, with 11 bases between. Germline CDR1 is MNHEY and CDR2 is SVGEGT. CDR3 length: 16 amino acids. CDR3 in DNA: TGTGCCAGCAGTTACTCAAGGGACACAGCTAACTATGGCTACACCTTC. As protein: CASSYSRDTANYGYTF.

Of note for this clonotype: A much larger clone is a single base away; this may be a read error. The chain couples TRBV6-2 or TRBV6-3 to TRBJ1-4; D possibly corresponds to TRBD1 (5 bases). The germline gives CDR1 MNHEY, CDR2 SVGEGT. The CDR3 contains 17 residues. Trimming left V 0 bases short and J 11 bases short, with 22 bases between. The CDR3 sequence: CASSYSRIGAKDSKLFF. CDR3 nucleotide sequence: TGTGCCAGCAGTTACTCGCGGATAGGGGCTAAGGATTCGAAACTGTTTTTT.

This clonotype was counted between two and nine times. V usage is TRBV7-9 and J usage is TRBJ2-7; D gene ambiguous. There are 10 residues in the CDR3. Trimming cost V 3 bases and J 5 bases, with 2 bases left between them. Germline lookup yields CDR1 SEHNR and CDR2 FQNEAQ (reference sequence). The CDR3 is CASSLHEQYF. The DNA for the CDR3 is TGTGCCAGCAGCTTGCACGAGCAGTACTTC.

This clonotype has a handful of counts. The chain links TRBV27 to TRBJ1-6, with D possibly being TRBD1 (6 bases). Per germline, CDR1 MNHEY and CDR2 SMNVEV (reference sequence). The CDR3 consists of 16 residues. V was clipped by 0 bases and J by 10 bases, with 16 bases between them. CDR3 loop: CASSLSGRGRQSPLHF. Here the CDR3 DNA reads TGTGCCAGCAGTTTATCTGGCAGGGGTAGACAATCACCCCTCCACTTT.

This clonotype was observed at least ten times. The rearrangement links TRBV6-1 to TRBJ1-5; tentatively, D is TRBD1 (5 bases). The germline V and J ends were trimmed by 5 bases and 2 bases, with 16 bases remaining between them. CDR3 length equals 16 residues. In germline, CDR1 is MNHNS, CDR2 SASEGT. CDR3 coding DNA: TGTGCCAGCAGTAAGACCCCAGGGAGCGGCAATCAGCCCCAGCATTTT. Translation: CASSKTPGSGNQPQHF.

The chain employs TRBV28 and TRBJ1-1, with D unclear. This CDR3 contains 11 residues. Germline assignment: CDR1 MDHEN and CDR2 SYDVKM. Trimming removed 6 bases at V and 8 bases at J, with 10 bases between. CDR3 amino acids: CASRDRREAFF. The CDR3 DNA reads TGTGCCAGCAGAGATAGGAGGGAAGCTTTCTTT.